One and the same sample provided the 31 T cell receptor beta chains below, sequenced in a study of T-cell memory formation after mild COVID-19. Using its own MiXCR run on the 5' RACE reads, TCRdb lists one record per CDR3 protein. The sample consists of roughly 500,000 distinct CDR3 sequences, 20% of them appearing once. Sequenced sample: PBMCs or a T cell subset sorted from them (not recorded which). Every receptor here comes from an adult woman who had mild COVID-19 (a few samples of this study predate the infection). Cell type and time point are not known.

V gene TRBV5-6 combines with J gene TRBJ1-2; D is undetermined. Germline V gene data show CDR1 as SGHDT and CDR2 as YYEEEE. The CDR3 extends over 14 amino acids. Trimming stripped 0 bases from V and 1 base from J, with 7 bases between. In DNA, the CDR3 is TGTGCCAGCAGCTTGGGTGGATTTAACTATGGCTACACCTTC. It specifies CASSLGGFNYGYTF.

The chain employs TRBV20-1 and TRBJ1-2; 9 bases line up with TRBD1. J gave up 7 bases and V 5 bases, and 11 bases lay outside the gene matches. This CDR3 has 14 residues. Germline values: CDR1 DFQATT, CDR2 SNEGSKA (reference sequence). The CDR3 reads CSAPGDRDQGGYTF. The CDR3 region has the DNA TGCAGTGCTCCGGGGGACAGGGATCAAGGTGGCTACACCTTC.

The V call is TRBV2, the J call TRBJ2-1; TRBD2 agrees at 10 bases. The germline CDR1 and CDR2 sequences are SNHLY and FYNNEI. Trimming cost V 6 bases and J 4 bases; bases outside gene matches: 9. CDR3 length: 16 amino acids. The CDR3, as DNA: TGTGCCAGCAGCGAACTACTAGCGGGAACGTACAATGAGCAGTTCTTC. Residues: CASSELLAGTYNEQFF.

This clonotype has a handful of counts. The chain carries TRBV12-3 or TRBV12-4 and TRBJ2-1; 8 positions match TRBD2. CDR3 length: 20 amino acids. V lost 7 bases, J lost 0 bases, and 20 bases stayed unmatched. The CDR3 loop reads CASTPQRGRVAESSYNEQFF. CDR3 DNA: TGTGCCAGCACCCCACAGCGGGGGCGGGTAGCGGAGAGCTCCTACAATGAGCAGTTCTTC.

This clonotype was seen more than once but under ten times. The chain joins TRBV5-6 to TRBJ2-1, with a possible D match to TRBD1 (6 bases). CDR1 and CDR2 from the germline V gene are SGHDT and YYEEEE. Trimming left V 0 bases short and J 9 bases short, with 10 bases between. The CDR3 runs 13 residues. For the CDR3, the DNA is TGTGCCAGCAGCTTGGCCCAGGGGAGTGAGCAGTTCTTC. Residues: CASSLAQGSEQFF.

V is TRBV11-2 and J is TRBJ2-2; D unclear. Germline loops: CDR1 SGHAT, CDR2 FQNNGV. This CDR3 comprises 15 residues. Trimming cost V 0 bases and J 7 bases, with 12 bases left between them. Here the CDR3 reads CASSLDVPPNGELFF. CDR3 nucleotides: TGTGCCAGCAGCTTAGACGTACCCCCCAACGGGGAGCTGTTTTTT.

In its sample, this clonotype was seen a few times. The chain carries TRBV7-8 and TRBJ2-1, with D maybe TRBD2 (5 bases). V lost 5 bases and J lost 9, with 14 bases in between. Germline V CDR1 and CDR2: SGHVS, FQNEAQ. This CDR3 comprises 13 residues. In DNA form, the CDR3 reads TGTGCCAGCAGCAAAGAGGTCCGGGGTGAGCAGTTCTTC. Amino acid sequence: CASSKEVRGEQFF.

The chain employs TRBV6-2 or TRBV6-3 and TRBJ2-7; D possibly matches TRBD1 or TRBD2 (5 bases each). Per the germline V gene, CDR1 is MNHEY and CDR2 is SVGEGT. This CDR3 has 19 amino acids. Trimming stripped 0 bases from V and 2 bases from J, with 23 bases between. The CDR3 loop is CASSYSGVGDGPTPYEQYF. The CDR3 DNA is TGTGCCAGCAGTTACTCGGGAGTGGGGGACGGACCGACCCCCTACGAGCAGTACTTC.

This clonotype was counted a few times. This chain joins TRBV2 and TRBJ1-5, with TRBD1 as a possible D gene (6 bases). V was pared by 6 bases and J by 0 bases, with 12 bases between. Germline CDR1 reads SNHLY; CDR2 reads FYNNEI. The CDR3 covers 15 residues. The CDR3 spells CASREQGNSNQPQHF. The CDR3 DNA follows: TGTGCCAGCAGAGAGCAGGGGAATAGCAATCAGCCCCAGCATTTT.

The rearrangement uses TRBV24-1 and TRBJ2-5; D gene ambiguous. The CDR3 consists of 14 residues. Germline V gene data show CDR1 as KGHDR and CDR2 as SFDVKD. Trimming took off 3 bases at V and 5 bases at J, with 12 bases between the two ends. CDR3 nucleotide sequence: TGTGCCACCAGTGATGCGCTTATGATGGAGACCCAGTACTTC. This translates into CATSDALMMETQYF.

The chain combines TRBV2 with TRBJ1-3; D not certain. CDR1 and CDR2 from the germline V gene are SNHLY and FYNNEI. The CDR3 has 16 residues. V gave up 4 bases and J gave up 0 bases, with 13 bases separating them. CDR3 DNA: TGTGCCAGCAGTGCGAGGTGGTCGAACTCTGGAAACACCATATATTTT. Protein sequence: CASSARWSNSGNTIYF.

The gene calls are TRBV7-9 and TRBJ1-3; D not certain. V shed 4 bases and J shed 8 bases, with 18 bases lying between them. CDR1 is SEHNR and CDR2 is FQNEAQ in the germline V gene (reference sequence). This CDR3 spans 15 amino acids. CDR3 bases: TGTGCCAGCAGCTCAAGCGGGAGCCTACCTGACACCATATATTTT. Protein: CASSSSGSLPDTIYF.

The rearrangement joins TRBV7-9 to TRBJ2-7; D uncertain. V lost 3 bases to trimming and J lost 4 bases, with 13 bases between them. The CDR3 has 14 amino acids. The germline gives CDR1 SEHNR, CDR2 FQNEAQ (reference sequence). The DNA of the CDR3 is TGTGCCAGCAGCTTTACCAGATTGGGTTACGAGCAGTACTTC. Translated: CASSFTRLGYEQYF.

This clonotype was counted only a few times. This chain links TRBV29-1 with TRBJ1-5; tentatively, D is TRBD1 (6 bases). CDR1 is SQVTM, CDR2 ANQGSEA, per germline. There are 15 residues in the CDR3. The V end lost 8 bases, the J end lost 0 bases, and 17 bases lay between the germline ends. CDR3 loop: CSPGHYKYSNQPQHF. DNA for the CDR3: TGCAGCCCGGGACATTACAAATATAGCAATCAGCCCCAGCATTTT. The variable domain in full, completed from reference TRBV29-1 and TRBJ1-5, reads SAVISQKPSRDICQRGTSLTIQCQVDSQVTMMFWYRQQPGQSLTLIATANQGSEATYESGFVIDKFPISRPNLTFSTLTVSNMSPEDSSIYLCSPGHYKYSNQPQHFGDGTRLSIL.

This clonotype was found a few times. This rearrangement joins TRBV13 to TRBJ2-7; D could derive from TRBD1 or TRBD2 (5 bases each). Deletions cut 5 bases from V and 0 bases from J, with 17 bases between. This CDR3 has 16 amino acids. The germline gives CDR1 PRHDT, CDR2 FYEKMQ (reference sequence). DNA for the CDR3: TGTGCCAGCAGCATTTCCGGGACGGTAAGCTCCTACGAGCAGTACTTC. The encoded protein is CASSISGTVSSYEQYF.

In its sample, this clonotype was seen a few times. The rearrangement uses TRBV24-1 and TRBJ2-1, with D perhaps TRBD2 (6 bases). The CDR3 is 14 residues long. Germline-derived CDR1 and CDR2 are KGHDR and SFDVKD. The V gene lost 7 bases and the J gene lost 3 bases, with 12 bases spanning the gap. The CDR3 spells CATSDTGSYNEQFF. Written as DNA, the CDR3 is TGTGCCACCAGCGATACCGGGAGCTACAATGAGCAGTTCTTC.

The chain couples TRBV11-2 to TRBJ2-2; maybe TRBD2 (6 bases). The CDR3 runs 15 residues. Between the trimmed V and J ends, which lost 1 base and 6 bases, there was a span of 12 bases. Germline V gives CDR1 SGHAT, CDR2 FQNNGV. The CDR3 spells CASSLAAGFAGELFF. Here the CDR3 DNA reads TGTGCCAGCAGCTTAGCCGCGGGATTCGCCGGGGAGCTGTTTTTT.

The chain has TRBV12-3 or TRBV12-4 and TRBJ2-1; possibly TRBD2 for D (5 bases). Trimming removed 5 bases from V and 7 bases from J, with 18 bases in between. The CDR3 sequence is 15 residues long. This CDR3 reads CASSRVRGRGNEQFF. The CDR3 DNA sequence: TGTGCCAGCAGTAGGGTTCGGGGTCGGGGAAATGAGCAGTTCTTC.

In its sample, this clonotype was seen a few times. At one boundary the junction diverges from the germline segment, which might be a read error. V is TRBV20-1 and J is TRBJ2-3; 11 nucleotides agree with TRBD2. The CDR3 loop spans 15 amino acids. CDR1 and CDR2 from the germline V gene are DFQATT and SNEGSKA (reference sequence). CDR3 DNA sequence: TGCAGCGCTAGGGGGTTAGCGGGAGGGCTGGATACGCAGTATTTT. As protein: CSARGLAGGLDTQYF.

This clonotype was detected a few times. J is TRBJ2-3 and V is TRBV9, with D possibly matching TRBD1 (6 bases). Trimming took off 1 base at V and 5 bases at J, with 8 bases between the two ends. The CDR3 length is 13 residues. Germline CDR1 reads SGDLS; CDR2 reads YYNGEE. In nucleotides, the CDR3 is TGTGCCAGCAGCGTAAGAGGGGGAGATACGCAGTATTTT. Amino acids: CASSVRGGDTQYF. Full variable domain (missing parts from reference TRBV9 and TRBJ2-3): DSGVTQTPKHLITATGQRVTLRCSPRSGDLSVYWYQQSLDQGLQFLIQYYNGEERAKGNILERFSAQQFPDLHSELNLSSLELGDSALYFCASSVRGGDTQYFGPGTRLTVL.

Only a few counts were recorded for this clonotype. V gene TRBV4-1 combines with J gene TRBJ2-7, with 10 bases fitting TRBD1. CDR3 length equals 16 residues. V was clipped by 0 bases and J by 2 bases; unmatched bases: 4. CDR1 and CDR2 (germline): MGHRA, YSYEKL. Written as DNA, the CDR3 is TGCGCCAGCAGCCAAGATCTAGGACAGGGGGCCTACGAGCAGTACTTC. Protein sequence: CASSQDLGQGAYEQYF.

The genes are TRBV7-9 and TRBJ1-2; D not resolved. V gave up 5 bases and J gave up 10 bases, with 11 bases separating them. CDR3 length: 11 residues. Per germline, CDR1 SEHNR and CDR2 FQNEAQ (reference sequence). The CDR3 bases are TGTGCCAGCAGCGGACGGGAGGACTACACCTTC. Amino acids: CASSGREDYTF.

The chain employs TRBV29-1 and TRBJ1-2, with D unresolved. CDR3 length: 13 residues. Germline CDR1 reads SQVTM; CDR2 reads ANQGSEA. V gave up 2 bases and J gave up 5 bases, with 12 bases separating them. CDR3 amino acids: CSVERVERYGYTF. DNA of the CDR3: TGCAGCGTTGAAAGGGTTGAGCGGTATGGCTACACCTTC.

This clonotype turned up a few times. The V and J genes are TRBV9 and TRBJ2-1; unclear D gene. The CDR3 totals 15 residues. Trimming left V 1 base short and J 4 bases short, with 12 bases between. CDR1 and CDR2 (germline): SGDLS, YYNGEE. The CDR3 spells CASSVSPAPYNEQFF. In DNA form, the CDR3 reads TGTGCCAGCAGCGTATCCCCAGCCCCATACAATGAGCAGTTCTTC. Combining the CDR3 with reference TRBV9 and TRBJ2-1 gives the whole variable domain DSGVTQTPKHLITATGQRVTLRCSPRSGDLSVYWYQQSLDQGLQFLIQYYNGEERAKGNILERFSAQQFPDLHSELNLSSLELGDSALYFCASSVSPAPYNEQFFGPGTRLTVL.

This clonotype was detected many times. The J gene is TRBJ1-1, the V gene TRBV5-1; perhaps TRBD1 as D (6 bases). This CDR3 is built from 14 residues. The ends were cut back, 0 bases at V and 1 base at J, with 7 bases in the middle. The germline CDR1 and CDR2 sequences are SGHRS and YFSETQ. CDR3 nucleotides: TGCGCCAGCAGCTTGGACAGGGCGAACACTGAAGCTTTCTTT. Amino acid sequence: CASSLDRANTEAFF.

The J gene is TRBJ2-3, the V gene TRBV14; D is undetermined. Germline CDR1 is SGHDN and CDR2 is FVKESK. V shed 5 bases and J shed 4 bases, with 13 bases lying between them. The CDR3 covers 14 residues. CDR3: CASSETIGADTQYF. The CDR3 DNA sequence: TGTGCCAGCAGCGAAACGATTGGGGCAGATACGCAGTATTTT. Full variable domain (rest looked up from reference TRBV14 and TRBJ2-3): EAGVTQFPSHSVIEKGQTVTLRCDPISGHDNLYWYRRVMGKEIKFLLHFVKESKQDESGMPNNRFLAERTGGTYSTLKVQPAELEDSGVYFCASSETIGADTQYFGPGTRLTVL.

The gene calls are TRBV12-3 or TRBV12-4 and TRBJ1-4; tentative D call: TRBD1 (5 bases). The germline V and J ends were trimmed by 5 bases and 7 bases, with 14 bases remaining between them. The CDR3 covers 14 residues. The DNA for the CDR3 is TGTGCCAGCAGTCTTAGCGGGGCGAGTGAAAAACTGTTTTTT. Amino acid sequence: CASSLSGASEKLFF.

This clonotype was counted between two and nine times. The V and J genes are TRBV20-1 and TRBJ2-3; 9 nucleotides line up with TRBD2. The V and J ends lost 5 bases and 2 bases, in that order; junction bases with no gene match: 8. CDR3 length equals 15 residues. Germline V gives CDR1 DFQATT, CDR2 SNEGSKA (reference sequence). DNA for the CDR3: TGCAGTGCTTTCCCACTAGCGGGCTACACAGATACGCAGTATTTT. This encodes CSAFPLAGYTDTQYF.

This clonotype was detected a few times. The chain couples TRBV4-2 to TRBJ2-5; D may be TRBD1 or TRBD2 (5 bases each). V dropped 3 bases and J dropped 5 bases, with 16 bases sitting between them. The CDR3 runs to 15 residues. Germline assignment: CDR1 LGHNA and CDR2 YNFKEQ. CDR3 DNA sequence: TGTGCCAGCAGCCACATCGGGGCTAGCAGCGAGACCCAGTACTTC. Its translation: CASSHIGASSETQYF.

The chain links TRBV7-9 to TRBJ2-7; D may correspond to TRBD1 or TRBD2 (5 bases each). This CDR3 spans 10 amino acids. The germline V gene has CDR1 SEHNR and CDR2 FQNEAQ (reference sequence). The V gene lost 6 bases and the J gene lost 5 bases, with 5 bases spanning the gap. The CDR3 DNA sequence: TGTGCCAGCAGGGGGGACGAGCAGTACTTC. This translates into CASRGDEQYF.

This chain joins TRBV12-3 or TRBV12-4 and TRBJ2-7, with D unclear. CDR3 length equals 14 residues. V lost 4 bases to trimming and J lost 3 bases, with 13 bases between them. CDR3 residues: CASSSLTTSYEQYF. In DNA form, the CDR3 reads TGTGCCAGCAGTTCTTTGACAACCAGCTACGAGCAGTACTTC.